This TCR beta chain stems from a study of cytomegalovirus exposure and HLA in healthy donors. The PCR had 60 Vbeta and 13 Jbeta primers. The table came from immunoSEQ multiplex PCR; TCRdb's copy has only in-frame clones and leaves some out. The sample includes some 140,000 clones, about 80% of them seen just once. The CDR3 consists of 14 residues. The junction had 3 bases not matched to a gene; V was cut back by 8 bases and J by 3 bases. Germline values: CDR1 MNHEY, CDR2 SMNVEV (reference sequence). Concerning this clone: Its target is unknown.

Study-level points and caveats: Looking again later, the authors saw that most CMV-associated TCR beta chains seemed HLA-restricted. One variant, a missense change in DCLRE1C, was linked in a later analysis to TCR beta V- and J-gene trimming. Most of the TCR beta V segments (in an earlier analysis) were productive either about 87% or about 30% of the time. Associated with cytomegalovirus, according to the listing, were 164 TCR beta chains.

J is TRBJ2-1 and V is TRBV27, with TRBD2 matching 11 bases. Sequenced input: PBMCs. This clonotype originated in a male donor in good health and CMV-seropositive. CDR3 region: CASVAGGSYNEQFF. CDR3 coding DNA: TGTGCCAGCGTAGCGGGAGGGAGCTACAATGAGCAGTTCTTC.